A single sample gave rise to the 2 T cell receptor beta chains below, sequenced in a study of cytomegalovirus exposure and HLA in healthy donors. The PCR employed 60 Vbeta primers together with 13 Jbeta primers. The method was immunoSEQ multiplex PCR; TCRdb's version includes in-frame clones alone and lacks a portion of them. Here the sample spans roughly 120,000 clones, more than 80% being singletons. The specimen was PBMCs. The receptors here all came from a male donor in good health and CMV-seronegative.

J is TRBJ1-1 and V is TRBV14, with unresolved D. CDR3 length: 14 amino acids. In germline, CDR1 is SGHDN, CDR2 FVKESK. Trimming stripped 1 base from V and 4 bases from J, with 10 bases between. The CDR3: CASSQVLGGTEAFF. The CDR3 bases are TGTGCCAGCAGCCAAGTGTTAGGAGGCACTGAAGCTTTCTTT. The whole variable domain, remainder taken from reference TRBV14 and TRBJ1-1, is EAGVTQFPSHSVIEKGQTVTLRCDPISGHDNLYWYRRVMGKEIKFLLHFVKESKQDESGMPNNRFLAERTGGTYSTLKVQPAELEDSGVYFCASSQVLGGTEAFFGQGTRLTVV.

The rearrangement uses TRBV5-1 and TRBJ2-5, with TRBD1 identical over 7 bases. This CDR3 is built from 16 residues. V lost 0 bases, J lost 4 bases, and 9 bases stayed unmatched. Germline-derived CDR1 and CDR2 are SGHRS and YFSETQ. Here the CDR3 reads CASSLGQGRVGETQYF. CDR3 DNA sequence: TGCGCCAGCAGCTTGGGACAGGGTCGTGTCGGAGAGACCCAGTACTTC.